The present T cell receptor beta chain was sequenced within a study of beta chain features in type 1 diabetes. The single heparinised draw taken from each donor contained approximately 100 mL of blood on average. Findings and caveats of the study: Sampled from patients, naive, central memory and Treg TCRB repertoires appeared more similar than those sampled from healthy donors.

Reverse transcribing all isolated RNA meant expressed TCRB transcripts were sequenced. This table comes from immunoSEQ multiplex PCR, and its TCRdb copy is limited to in-frame clones, with some not included. This table has 360,000 or so clones, roughly a fifth appearing once. This clone has a handful of counts. Its antigen is still unknown. The specimen sequenced was naive CD4+ T cells from blood. This TCR was recovered from a woman under 30 in good health.

The CDR3 loop is CASSQARTSGGNEQFF. CDR3 nucleotide sequence: TGTGCCAGCAGCCAGGCTCGGACTAGCGGAGGCAATGAGCAGTTCTTC. The rearrangement uses TRBV4-2 and TRBJ2-1; 10 bases agree with TRBD2. The J segment lost 6 bases and the V segment lost 3 bases, leaving 8 bases of the junction unmatched. Per the germline V gene, CDR1 is LGHNA and CDR2 is YNFKEQ. The CDR3 length is 16 residues.